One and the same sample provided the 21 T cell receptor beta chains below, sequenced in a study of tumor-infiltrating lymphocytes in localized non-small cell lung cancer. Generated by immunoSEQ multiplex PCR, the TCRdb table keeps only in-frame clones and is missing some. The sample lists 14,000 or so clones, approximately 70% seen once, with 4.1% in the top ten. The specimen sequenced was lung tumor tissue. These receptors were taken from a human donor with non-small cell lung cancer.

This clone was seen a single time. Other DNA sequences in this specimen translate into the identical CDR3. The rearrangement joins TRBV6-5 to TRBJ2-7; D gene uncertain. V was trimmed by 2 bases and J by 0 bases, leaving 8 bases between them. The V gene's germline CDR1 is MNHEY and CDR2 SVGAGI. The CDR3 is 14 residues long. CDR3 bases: TGTGCCAGCAGTTACATCGGTAGCTCCTACGAGCAGTACTTC. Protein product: CASSYIGSSYEQYF.

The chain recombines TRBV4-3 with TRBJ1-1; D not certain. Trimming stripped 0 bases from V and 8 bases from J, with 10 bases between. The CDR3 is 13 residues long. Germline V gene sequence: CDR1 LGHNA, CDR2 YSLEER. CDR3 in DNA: TGCGCCAGCAGCCAAGATCTGAGCGAGGAAGCTTTCTTT. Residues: CASSQDLSEEAFF.

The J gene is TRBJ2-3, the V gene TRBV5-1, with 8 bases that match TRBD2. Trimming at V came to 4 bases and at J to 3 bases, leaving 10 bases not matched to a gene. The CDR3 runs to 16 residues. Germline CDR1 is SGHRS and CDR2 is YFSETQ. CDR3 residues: CASSGYGGRLTDTQYF. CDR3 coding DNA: TGCGCCAGCAGCGGTTACGGCGGGAGGTTAACAGATACGCAGTATTTT.

The CDR3 DNA follows: TGTGCCAGTACCCTGAACACTGAAGCTTTCTTT. The encoded protein is CASTLNTEAFF. J is TRBJ1-1 and V is TRBV19; unclear D gene. The V gene lost 7 bases and the J gene lost 0 bases, with 3 bases spanning the gap. Germline loops: CDR1 LNHDA, CDR2 SQIVND (reference sequence). The CDR3 covers 11 residues.

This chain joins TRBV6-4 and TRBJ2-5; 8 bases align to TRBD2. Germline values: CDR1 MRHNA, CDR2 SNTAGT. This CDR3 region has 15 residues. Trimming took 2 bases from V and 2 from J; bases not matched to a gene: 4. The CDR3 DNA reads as TGTGCCAGCAGTGACGTGGCGGGAGGACAAGAGACCCAGTACTTC. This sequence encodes CASSDVAGGQETQYF.

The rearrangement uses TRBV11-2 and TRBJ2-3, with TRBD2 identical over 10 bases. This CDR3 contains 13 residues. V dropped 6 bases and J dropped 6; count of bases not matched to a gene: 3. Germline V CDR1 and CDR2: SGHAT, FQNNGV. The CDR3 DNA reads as TGTGCCAGCAGGTTGACTAGCGGGGATACGCAGTATTTT. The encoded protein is CASRLTSGDTQYF.

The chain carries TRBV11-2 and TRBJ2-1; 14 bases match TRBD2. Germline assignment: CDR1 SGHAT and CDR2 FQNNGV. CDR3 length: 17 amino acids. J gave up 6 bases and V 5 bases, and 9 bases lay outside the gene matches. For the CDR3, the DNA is TGTGCCAGCAGCCCCGGACCCGGGACTAGCGGGAGCAATGAGCAGTTCTTC. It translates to CASSPGPGTSGSNEQFF.

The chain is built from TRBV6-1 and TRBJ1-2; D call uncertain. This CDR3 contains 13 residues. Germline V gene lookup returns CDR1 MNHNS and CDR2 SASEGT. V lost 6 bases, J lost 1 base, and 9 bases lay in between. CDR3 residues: CASSIDGNYGYTF. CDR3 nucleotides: TGTGCCAGCAGCATCGACGGTAACTATGGCTACACCTTC.

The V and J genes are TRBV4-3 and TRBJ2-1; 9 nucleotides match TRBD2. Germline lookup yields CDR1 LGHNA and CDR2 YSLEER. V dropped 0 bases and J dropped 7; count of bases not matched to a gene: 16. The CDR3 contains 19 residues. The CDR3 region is CASSQDLFSGGGAGNEQFF. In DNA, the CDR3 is TGCGCCAGCAGCCAAGATTTGTTCTCGGGCGGGGGGGCTGGGAATGAGCAGTTCTTC.

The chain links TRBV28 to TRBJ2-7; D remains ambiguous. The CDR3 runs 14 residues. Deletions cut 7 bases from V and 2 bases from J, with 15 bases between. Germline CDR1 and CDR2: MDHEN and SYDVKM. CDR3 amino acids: CASMGFNSTYEQYF. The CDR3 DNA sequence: TGTGCCAGCATGGGGTTTAATAGCACCTACGAGCAGTACTTC.

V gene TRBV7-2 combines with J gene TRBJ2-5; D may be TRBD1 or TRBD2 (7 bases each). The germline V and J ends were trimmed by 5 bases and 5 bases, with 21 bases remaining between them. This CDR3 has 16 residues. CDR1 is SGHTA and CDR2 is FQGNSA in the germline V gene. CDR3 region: CASSPKGAGVFETQYF. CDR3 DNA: TGTGCCAGCAGCCCAAAGGGGGCGGGAGTTTTTGAGACCCAGTACTTC.

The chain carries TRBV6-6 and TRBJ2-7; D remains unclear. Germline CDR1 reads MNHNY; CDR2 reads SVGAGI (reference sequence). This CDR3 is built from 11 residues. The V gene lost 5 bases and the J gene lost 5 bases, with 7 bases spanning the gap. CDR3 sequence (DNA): TGTGCCAGCAGTGCCGCCGACGAGCAGTACTTC. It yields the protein CASSAADEQYF.

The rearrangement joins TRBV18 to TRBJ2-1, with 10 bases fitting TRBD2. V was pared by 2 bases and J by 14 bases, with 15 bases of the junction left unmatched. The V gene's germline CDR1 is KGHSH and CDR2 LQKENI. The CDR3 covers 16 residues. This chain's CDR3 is CASSPGMASGSSREFF. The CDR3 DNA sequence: TGTGCCAGCTCACCAGGGATGGCTAGCGGGAGTAGTAGGGAGTTCTTC.

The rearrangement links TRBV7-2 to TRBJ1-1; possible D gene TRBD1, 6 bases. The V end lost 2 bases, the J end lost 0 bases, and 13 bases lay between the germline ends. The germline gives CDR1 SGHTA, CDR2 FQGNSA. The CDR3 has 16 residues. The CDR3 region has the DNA TGTGCCAGCAGCTTACAGGGTGCAGGGGTGAACACTGAAGCTTTCTTT. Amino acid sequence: CASSLQGAGVNTEAFF.

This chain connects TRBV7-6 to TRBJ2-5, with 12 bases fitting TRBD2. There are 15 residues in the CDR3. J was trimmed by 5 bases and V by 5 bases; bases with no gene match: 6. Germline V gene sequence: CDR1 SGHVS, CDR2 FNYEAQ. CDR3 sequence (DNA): TGTGCCAGCAGCCCCGGACTAGCGGGATTGGAGACCCAGTACTTC. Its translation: CASSPGLAGLETQYF.

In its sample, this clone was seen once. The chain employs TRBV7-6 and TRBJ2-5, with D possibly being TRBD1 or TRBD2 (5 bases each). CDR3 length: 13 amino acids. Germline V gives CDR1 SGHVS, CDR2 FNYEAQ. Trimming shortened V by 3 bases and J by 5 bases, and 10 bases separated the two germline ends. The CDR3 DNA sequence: TGTGCCAGCAGCTTGGGACCCCCCGAGACCCAGTACTTC. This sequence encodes CASSLGPPETQYF.

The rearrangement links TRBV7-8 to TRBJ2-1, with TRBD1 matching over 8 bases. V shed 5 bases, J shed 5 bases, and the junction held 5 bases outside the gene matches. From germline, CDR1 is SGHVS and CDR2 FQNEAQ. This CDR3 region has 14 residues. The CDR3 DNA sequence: TGTGCCAGCAGCGTTCTGACAGGGGACAATGAGCAGTTCTTC. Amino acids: CASSVLTGDNEQFF.

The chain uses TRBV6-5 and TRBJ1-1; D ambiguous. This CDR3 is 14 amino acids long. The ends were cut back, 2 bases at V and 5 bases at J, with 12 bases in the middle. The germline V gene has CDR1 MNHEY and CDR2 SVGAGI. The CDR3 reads CASSYGRNPTEAFF. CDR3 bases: TGTGCCAGCAGTTACGGGCGGAATCCGACTGAAGCTTTCTTT.

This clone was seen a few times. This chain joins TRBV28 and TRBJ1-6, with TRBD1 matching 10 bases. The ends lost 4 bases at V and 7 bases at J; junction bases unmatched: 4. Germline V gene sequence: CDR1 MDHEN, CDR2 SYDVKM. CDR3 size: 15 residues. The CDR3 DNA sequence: TGTGCCAGCAGTTCACCGGGACAGGGGAATTCACCCCTCCACTTT. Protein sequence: CASSSPGQGNSPLHF.

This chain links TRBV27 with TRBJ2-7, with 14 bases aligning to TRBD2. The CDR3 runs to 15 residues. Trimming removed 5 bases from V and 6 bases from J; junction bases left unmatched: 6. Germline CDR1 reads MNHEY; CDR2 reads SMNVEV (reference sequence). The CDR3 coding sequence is TGTGCCAGCAGTCCGGGACTAGCGGGAGTTACCGAGCAGTACTTC. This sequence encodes CASSPGLAGVTEQYF.

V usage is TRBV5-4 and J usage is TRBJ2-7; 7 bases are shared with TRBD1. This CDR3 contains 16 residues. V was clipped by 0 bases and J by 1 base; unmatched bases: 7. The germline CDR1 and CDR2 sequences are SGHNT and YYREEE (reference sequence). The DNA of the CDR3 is TGTGCCAGCAGCTTGGGAGGACAGGTTGGGTCCTACGAGCAGTACTTC. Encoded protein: CASSLGGQVGSYEQYF.